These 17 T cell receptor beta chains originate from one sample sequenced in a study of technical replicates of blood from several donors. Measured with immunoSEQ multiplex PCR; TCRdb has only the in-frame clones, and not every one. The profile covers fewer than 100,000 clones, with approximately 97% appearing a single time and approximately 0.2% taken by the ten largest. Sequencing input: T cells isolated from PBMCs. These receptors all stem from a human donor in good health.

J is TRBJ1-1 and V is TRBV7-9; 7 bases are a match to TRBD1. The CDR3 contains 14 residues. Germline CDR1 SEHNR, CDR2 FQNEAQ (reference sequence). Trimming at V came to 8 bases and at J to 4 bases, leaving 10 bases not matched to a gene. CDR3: CASLGQGVGTEAFF. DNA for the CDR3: TGTGCCAGCTTGGGCCAGGGGGTTGGCACTGAAGCTTTCTTT.

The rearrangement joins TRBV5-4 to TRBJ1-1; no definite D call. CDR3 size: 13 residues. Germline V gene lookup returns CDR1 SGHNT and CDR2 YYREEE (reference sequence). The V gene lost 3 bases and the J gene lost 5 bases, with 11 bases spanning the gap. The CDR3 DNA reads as TGTGCCAGCAGCTCAGTTGGAGGGACTGAAGCTTTCTTT. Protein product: CASSSVGGTEAFF. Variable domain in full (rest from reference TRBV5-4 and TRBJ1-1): ETGVTQSPTHLIKTRGQQVTLRCSSQSGHNTVSWYQQALGQGPQFIFQYYREEENGRGNFPPRFSGLQFPNYSSELNVNALELDDSALYLCASSSVGGTEAFFGQGTRLTVV.

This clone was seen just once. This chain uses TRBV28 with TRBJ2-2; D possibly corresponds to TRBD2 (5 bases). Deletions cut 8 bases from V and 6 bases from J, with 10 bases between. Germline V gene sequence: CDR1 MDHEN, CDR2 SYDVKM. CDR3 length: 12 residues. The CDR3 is CASLRRAGELFF. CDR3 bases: TGTGCCAGCCTAAGGCGGGCCGGGGAGCTGTTTTTT.

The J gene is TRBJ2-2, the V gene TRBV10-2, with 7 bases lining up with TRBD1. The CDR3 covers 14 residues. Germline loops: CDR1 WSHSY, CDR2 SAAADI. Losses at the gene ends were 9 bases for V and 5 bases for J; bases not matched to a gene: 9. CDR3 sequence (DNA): TGCGCCAGACGGACAGGCCGGGGAACCGGGGAGCTGTTTTTT. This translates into CARRTGRGTGELFF.

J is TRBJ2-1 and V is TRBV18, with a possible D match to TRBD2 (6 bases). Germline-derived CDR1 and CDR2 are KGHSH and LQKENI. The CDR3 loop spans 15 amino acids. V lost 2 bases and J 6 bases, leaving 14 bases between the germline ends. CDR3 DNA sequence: TGTGCCAGCTCACCAGATTCCCGGGACTCCAATGAGCAGTTCTTC. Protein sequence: CASSPDSRDSNEQFF.

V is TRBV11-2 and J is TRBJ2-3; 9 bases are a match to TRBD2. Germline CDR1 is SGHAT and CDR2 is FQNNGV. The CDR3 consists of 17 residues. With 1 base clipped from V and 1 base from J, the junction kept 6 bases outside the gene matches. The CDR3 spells CASSLGPSGVRTDTQYF. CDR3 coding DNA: TGTGCCAGCAGCTTAGGACCTAGCGGGGTTCGCACAGATACGCAGTATTTT.

The CDR3 nucleotides read TGCGCCAGCAGCTTGGCCGGCAGGGATGGGAACACCATATATTTT. The encoded protein is CASSLAGRDGNTIYF. This chain links TRBV5-1 with TRBJ1-3, with D possibly TRBD1 on 5 matching bases. This CDR3 comprises 15 residues. The V and J ends lost 0 bases and 7 bases respectively, with 14 bases between them. In germline, CDR1 is SGHRS, CDR2 YFSETQ.

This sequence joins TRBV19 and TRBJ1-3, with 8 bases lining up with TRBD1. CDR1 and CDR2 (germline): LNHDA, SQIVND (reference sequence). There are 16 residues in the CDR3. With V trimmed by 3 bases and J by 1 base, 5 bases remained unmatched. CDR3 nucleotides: TGTGCCAGTAGTATCGACAGGGGATCGTCTGGAAACACCATATATTTT. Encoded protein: CASSIDRGSSGNTIYF.

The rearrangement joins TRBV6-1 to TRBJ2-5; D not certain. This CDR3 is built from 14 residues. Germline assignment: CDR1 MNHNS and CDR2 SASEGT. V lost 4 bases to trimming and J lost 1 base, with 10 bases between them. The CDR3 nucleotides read TGTGCCAGCAGTGTGACAACAGCCCAAGAGACCCAGTACTTC. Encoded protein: CASSVTTAQETQYF.

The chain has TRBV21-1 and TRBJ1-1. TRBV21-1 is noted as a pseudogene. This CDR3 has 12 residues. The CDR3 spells CAERELHTEAFF. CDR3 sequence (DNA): TGTGCCGAACGCGAGTTACACACTGAAGCTTTCTTT.

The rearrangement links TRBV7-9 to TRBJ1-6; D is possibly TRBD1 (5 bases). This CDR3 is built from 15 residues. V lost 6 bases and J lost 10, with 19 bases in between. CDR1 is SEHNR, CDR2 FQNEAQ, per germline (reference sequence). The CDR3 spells CASRAREGLWSPLHF. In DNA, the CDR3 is TGTGCCAGCAGGGCCCGGGAGGGACTTTGGTCACCCCTCCACTTT.

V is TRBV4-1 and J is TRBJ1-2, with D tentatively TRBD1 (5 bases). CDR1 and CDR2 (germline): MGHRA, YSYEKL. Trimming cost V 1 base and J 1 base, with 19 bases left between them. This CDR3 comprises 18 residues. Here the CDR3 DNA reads TGCGCCAGCAGCCAAGGTTTACAGGCTCTAAAGCGTAACTATGGCTACACCTTC. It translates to CASSQGLQALKRNYGYTF.

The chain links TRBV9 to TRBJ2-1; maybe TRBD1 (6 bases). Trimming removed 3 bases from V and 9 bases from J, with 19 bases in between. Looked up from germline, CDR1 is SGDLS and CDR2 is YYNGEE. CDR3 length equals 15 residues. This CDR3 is CASSAGTTLYGEQFF. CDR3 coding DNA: TGTGCCAGCAGCGCCGGGACAACCTTATACGGTGAGCAGTTCTTC.

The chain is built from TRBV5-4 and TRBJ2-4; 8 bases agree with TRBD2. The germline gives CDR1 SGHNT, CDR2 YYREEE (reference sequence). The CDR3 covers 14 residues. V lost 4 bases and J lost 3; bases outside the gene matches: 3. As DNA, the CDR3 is TGTGCCAGCAGCCCGGGGGGGGACAAAAACATTCAGTACTTC. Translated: CASSPGGDKNIQYF.

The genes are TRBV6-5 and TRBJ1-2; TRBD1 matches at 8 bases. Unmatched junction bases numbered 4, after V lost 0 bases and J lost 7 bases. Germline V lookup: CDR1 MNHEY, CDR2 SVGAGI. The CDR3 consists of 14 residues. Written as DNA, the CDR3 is TGTGCCAGCAGTTACTCGCTAGGGACAGGTGGCTACACCTTC. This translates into CASSYSLGTGGYTF.

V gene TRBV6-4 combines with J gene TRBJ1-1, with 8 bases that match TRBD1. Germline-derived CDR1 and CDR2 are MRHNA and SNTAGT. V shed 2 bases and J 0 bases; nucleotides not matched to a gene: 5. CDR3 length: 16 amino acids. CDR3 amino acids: CASSDNPGGMNTEAFF. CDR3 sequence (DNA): TGTGCCAGCAGTGACAATCCAGGGGGCATGAACACTGAAGCTTTCTTT.

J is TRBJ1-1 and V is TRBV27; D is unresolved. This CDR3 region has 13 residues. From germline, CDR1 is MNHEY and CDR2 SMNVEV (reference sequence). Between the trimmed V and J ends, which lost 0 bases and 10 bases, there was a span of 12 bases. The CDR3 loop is CASSLSPWAVAFF. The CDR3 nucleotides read TGTGCCAGCAGTTTATCCCCCTGGGCCGTAGCTTTCTTT.